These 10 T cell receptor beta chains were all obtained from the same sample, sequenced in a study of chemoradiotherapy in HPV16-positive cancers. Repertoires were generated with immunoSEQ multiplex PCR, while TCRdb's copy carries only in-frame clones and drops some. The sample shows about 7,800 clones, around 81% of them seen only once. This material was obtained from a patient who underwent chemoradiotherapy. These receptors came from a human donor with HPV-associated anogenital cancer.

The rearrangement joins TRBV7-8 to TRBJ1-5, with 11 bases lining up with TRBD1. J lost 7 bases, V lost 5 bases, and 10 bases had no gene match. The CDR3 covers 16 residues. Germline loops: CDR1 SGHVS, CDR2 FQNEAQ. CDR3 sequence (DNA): TGTGCCAGCAGCACCTCGGACAGGGGGCTTGGGCAGCCCCAGCATTTT. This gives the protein CASSTSDRGLGQPQHF.

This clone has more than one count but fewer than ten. Written as DNA, the CDR3 is TGCAGTGCATTGCACGGTGAAAAACTGTTTTTT. It codes for CSALHGEKLFF. This chain joins TRBV20-1 and TRBJ1-4; D call uncertain. This CDR3 is built from 11 residues. CDR1 and CDR2 from the germline V gene are DFQATT and SNEGSKA (reference sequence). The V end lost 6 bases, the J end lost 7 bases, and 9 bases lay between the germline ends.

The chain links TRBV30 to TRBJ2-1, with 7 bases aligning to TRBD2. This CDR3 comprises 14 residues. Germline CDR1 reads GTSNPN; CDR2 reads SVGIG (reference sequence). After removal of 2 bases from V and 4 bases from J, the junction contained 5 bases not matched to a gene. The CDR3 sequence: CAWSTSALYNEQFF. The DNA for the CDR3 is TGTGCCTGGAGTACTAGCGCGCTTTACAATGAGCAGTTCTTC.

CDR3 sequence: CASSLALRTLRADTQYF. The CDR3 DNA reads as TGTGCCAGCAGCTTAGCGCTACGGACTCTGAGGGCAGATACGCAGTATTTT. The J gene is TRBJ2-3, the V gene TRBV7-9, with D possibly being TRBD2 (5 bases). V shed 0 bases and J shed 4 bases, with 17 bases lying between them. Germline-derived CDR1 and CDR2 are SEHNR and FQNEAQ (reference sequence). The CDR3 length is 17 residues. The variable domain in full, with the rest retrieved from reference TRBV7-9 and TRBJ2-3, is DTGVSQNPRHKITKRGQNVTFRCDPISEHNRLYWYRQTLGQGPEFLTYFQNEAQLEKSRLLSDRFSAERPKGSFSTLEIQRTEQGDSAMYLCASSLALRTLRADTQYFGPGTRLTVL.

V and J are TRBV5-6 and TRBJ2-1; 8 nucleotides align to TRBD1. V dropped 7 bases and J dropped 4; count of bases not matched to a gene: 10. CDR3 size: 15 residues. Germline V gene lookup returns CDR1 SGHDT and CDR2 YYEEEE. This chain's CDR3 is CASLPRDRTYNEQFF. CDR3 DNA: TGTGCCAGCTTACCCCGGGACAGGACTTACAATGAGCAGTTCTTC.

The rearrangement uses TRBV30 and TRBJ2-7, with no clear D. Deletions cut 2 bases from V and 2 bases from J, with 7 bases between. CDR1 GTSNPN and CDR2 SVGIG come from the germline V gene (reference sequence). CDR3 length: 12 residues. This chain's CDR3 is CAWSPGTYEQYF. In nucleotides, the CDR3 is TGTGCCTGGAGTCCAGGTACCTACGAGCAGTACTTC.

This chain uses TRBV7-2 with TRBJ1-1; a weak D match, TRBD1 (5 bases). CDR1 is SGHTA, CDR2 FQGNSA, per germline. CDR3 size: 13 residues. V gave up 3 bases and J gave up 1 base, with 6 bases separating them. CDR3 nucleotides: TGTGCCAGCAGCTTTGGGGCGAACACTGAAGCTTTCTTT. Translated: CASSFGANTEAFF.

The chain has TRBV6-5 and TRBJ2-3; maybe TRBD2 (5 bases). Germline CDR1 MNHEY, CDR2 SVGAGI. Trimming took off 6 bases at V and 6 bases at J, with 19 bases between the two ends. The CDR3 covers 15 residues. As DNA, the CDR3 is TGTGCCAGCAGCACTTTCCCCGGGGTGGGGGATACGCAGTATTTT. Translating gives CASSTFPGVGDTQYF.

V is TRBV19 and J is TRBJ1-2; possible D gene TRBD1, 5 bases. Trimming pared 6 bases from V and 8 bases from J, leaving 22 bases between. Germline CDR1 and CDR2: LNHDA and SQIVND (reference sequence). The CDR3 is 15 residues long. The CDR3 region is CASSLGAGPMEGYTF. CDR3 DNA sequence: TGTGCCAGTAGCCTAGGCGCGGGACCTATGGAAGGCTACACCTTC.

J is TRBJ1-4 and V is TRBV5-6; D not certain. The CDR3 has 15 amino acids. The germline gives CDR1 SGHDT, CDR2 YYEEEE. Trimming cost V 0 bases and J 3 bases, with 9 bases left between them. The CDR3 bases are TGTGCCAGCAGCTTGGGGGTCGTAGCTAATGAAAAACTGTTTTTT. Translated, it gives CASSLGVVANEKLFF.